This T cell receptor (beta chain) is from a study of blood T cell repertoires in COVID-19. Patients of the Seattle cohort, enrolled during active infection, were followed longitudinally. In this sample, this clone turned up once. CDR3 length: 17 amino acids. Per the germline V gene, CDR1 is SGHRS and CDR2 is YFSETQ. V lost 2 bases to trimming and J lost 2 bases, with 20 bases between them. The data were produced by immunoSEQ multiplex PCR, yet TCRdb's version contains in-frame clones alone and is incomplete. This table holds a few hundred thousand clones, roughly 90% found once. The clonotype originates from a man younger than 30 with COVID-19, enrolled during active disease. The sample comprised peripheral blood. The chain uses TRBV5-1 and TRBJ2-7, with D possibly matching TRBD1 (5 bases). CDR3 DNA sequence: TGCGCCAGCAGCTTTACGGGTGGGGCAGCCAGCACCTACGAGCAGTACTTC. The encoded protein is CASSFTGGAASTYEQYF.